This TCR beta chain was obtained from a study of blood T cell repertoires in COVID-19. Whole-study context: Some COVID-19 samples were acute and others convalescent; all came from the United States, Italy and Spain.

The CDR3 covers 13 residues. Germline loops: CDR1 SGHDT, CDR2 YYEEEE. J lost 6 bases, V lost 2 bases, and 1 base had no gene match. Clones were sequenced by immunoSEQ multiplex PCR, and TCRdb holds only the in-frame ones, with some missing. The data hold a few hundred thousand clones, with 80% observed a single time. The rearrangement joins TRBV5-6 to TRBJ2-7; 11 bases map to TRBD2. Source material: PBMCs or T cells enriched from blood (not recorded which). The source is a man in his thirties or forties with acute COVID-19. This CDR3 reads CASSFGTSGEQYF. The CDR3, as DNA: TGTGCCAGCAGCTTTGGGACTAGCGGCGAGCAGTACTTC.